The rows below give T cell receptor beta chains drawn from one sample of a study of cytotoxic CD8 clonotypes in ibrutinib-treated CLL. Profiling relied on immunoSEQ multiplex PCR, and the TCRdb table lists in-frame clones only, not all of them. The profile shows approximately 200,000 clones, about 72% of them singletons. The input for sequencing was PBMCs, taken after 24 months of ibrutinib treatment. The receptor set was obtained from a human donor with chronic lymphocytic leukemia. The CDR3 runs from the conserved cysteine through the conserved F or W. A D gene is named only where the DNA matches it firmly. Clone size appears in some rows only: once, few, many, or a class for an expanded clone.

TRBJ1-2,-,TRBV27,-,CASSLSGGRNYGYTF,TGTGCCAGCAGTTTATCGGGGGGCAGGAACTATGGCTACACCTTC
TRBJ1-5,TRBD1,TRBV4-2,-,CASSHRDRDNQPQHF,TGTGCCAGCAGCCATCGGGACAGGGACAATCAGCCCCAGCATTTT
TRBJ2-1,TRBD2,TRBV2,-,CASLRESSYNEQFF,TGTGCCAGCCTGCGGGAGAGCTCCTACAATGAGCAGTTCTTC
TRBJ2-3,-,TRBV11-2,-,CASSVGRTDTQYF,TGTGCCAGCAGCGTAGGGAGGACAGATACGCAGTATTTT
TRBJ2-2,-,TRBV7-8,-,CASSRGTVDTGELFF,TGTGCCAGCAGCCGAGGGACGGTCGACACCGGGGAGCTGTTTTTT
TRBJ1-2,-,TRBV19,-,CASSRGEIQGTINYGYTF,TGTGCCAGTAGCCGCGGGGAGATACAGGGAACGATTAACTATGGCTACACCTTC
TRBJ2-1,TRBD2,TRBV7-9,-,CASSLGLAEYNEQFF,TGTGCCAGCAGCCTGGGACTAGCGGAGTACAATGAGCAGTTCTTC
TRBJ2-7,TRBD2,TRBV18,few,CASSPPSGSRYEQYF,TGTGCCAGCTCACCTCCTAGCGGGAGTAGGTACGAGCAGTACTTC
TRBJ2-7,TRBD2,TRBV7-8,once,CASRKLADSYEQYF,TGTGCCAGCAGGAAACTAGCGGACTCCTACGAGCAGTACTTC
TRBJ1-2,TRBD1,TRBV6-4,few,CASSGTGDYGYTF,TGTGCCAGCAGTGGGACAGGGGACTATGGCTACACCTTC
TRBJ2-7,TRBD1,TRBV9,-,CASSVVGTGIYEQYF,TGTGCCAGCAGCGTAGTAGGGACAGGGATCTACGAGCAGTACTTC
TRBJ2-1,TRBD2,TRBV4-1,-,CASSHLLAGGPYNEQFF,TGCGCCAGCAGCCACCTCTTAGCGGGAGGGCCTTACAATGAGCAGTTCTTC
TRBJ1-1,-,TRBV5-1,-,CASSLASGTLEAFF,TGCGCCAGCAGCTTGGCCTCAGGGACTCTCGAAGCTTTCTTT
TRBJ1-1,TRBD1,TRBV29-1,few,CSAHREGAEAFF,TGCAGCGCCCATCGTGAGGGGGCGGAAGCTTTCTTT
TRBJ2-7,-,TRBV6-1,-,CASSERSHYEQYF,TGTGCCAGCAGTGAAAGGAGTCACTACGAGCAGTACTTC
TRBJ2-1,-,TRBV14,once,CASSQDVTGTYGDEQFF,TGTGCCAGCAGCCAAGACGTGACGGGGACCTATGGGGATGAGCAGTTCTTC
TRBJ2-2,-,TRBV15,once,CATSSRRGGELFF,TGTGCCACCAGCTCTCGACGTGGCGGGGAGCTGTTTTTT
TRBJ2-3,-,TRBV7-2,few,CASSLFFPGADTQYF,TGTGCCAGCAGCTTATTCTTCCCTGGGGCAGATACGCAGTATTTT
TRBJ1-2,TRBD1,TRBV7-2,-,CASSFTGDYGYTF,TGTGCCAGCAGCTTCACAGGGGATTATGGCTACACCTTC
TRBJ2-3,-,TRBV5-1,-,CASSLDPVGTDTQYF,TGCGCCAGCAGCTTGGATCCGGTCGGCACAGATACGCAGTATTTT
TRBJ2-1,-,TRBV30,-,CAWDRTPRNEQFF,TGTGCCTGGGACAGAACTCCCAGGAATGAGCAGTTCTTC
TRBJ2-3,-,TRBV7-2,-,CASSSTGTRASGDTQYF,TGTGCCAGCAGTTCTACCGGGACAAGGGCCTCGGGAGATACGCAGTATTTT
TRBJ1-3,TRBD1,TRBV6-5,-,CASSYSDRSGNTIYF,TGTGCCAGCAGTTACTCGGACAGGTCTGGAAACACCATATATTTT
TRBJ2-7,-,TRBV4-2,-,CASSQDLQGRDEQYF,TGTGCCAGCAGCCAAGATTTACAGGGGAGGGACGAGCAGTACTTC
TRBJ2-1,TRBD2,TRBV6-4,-,CASSDSRLAVGNEQFF,TGTGCCAGCAGTGACTCTAGGCTAGCGGTCGGCAATGAGCAGTTCTTC
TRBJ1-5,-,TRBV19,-,CASTDDPRGNQPQHF,TGTGCCAGTACCGATGACCCGAGGGGGAATCAGCCCCAGCATTTT
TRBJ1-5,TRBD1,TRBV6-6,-,CASRDRGRSNQPQHF,TGTGCCAGCAGAGACAGGGGGCGCAGCAATCAGCCCCAGCATTTT
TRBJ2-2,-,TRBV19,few,CASSMTGTPINTGELFF,TGTGCCAGTAGTATGACGGGGACCCCAATAAACACCGGGGAGCTGTTTTTT
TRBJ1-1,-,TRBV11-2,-,CASSLVLRVEAFF,TGTGCCAGCAGCTTAGTATTGAGGGTTGAAGCTTTCTTT
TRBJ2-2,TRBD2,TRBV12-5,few,CASGLEAGGPAGELFF,TGTGCTAGTGGTCTAGAAGCGGGAGGGCCTGCCGGGGAGCTGTTTTTT
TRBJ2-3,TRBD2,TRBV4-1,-,CASSQLRGGFPDTQYF,TGCGCCAGCAGCCAGCTTCGGGGGGGTTTCCCAGATACGCAGTATTTT
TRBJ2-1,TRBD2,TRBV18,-,CASSPRSLAGGSSYNEQFF,TGTGCCAGCTCACCACGGAGCCTAGCGGGGGGAAGCTCCTACAATGAGCAGTTCTTC
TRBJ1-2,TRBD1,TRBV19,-,CASSIDRDYGYTF,TGTGCCAGTAGTATCGACAGGGACTATGGCTACACCTTC
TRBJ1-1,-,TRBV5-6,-,CASSLLAGWSTEAFF,TGTGCCAGCAGCTTGTTGGCAGGGTGGAGCACTGAAGCTTTCTTT
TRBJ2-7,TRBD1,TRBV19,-,CASSPRGQAYEQYF,TGTGCCAGTAGCCCCAGGGGGCAGGCCTACGAGCAGTACTTC
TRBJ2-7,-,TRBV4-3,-,CASSQHRDNYEQYF,TGCGCCAGCAGCCAACACCGGGACAACTACGAGCAGTACTTC
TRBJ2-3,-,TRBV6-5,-,CASSYSKRSSTDTQYF,TGTGCCAGCAGTTACTCGAAGCGGTCTAGCACAGATACGCAGTATTTT
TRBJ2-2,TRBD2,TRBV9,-,CASSVVLAANTGELFF,TGTGCCAGCAGCGTAGTGCTAGCGGCGAACACCGGGGAGCTGTTTTTT
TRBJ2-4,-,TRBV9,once,CASSVIRGPLAKNIQYF,TGTGCCAGCAGCGTGATCCGGGGTCCTCTAGCCAAAAACATTCAGTACTTC
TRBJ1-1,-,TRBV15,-,CATSRGGRDVDEAFF,TGTGCCACCAGCAGAGGTGGCAGGGATGTTGATGAAGCTTTCTTT